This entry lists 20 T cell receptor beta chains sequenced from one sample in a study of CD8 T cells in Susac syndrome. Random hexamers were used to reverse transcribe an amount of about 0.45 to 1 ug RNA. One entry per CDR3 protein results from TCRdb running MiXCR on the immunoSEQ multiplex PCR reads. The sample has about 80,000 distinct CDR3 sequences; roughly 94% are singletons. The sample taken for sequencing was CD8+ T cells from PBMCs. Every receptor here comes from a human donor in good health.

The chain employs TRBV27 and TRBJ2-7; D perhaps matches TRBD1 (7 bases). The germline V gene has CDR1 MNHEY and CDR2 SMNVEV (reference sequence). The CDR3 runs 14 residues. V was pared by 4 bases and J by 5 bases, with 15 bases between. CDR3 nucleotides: TGTGCCAGCAGTTCTGGAGGGGGCAGGAACGAGCAGTACGTC. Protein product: CASSSGGGRNEQYV.

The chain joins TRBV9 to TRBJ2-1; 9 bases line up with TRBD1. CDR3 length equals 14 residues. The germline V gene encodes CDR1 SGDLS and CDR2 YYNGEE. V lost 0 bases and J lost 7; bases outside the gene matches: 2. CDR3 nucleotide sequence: TGTGCCAGCAGCGTAGTCGGGACAGGGAATGAGCAGTTCTTC. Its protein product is CASSVVGTGNEQFF.

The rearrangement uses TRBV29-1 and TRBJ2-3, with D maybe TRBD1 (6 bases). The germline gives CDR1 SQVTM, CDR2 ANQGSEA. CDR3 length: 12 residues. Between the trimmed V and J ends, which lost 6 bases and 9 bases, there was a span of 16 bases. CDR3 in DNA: TGCAGCGTCCCGATGCCCAGGGGCACGCAGTATTTT. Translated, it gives CSVPMPRGTQYF.

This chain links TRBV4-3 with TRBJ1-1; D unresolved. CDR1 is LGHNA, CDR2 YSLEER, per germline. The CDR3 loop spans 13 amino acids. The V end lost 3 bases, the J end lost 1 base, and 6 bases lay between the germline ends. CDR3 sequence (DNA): TGCGCCAGCAGCCAGGGCTGGAACACTGAAGCTTTCTTT. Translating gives CASSQGWNTEAFF.

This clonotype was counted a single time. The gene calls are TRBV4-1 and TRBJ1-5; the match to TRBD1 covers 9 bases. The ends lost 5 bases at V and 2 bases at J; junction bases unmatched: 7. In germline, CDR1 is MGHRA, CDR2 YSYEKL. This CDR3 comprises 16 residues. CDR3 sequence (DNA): TGCGCCAGCAGCTCCTCGTGGACAGGGGGCAATCAGCCCCAGCATTTT. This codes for CASSSSWTGGNQPQHF.

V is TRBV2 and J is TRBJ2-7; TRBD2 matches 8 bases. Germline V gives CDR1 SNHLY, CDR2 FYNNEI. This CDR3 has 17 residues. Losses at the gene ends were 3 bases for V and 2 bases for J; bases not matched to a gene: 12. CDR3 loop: CASSETSAGGSTYEQYV. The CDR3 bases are TGTGCCAGCAGTGAGACTAGCGCGGGGGGTAGCACCTACGAGCAGTACGTC.

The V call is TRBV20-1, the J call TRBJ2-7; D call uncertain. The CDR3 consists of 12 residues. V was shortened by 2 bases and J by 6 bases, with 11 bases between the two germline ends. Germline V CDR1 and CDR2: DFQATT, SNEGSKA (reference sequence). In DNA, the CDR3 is TGCAGTGCTAGATTAAGGCCCGGCGAGCAGTACTTC. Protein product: CSARLRPGEQYF.

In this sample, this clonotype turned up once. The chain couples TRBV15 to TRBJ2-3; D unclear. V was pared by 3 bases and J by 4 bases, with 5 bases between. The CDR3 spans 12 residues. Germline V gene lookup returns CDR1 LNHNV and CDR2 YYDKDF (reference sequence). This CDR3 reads CATSRASDTQYF. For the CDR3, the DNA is TGTGCCACCAGCAGGGCATCAGATACGCAGTATTTT.

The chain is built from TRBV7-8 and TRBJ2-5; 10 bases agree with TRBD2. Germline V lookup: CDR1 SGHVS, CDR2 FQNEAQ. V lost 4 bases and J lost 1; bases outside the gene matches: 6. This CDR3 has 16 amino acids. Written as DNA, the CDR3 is TGTGCCAGCAGCTCTAGCGGGAGTTTGGGCCAAGAGACCCAGTACTTC. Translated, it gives CASSSSGSLGQETQYF.

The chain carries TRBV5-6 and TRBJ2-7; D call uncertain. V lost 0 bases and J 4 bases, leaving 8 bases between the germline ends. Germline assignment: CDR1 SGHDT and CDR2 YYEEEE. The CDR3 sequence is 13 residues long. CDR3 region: CASSLEYRYEQYF. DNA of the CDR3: TGTGCCAGCAGCTTGGAGTACCGGTACGAGCAGTACTTC. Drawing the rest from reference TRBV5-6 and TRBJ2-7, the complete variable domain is DAGVTQSPTHLIKTRGQQVTLRCSPKSGHDTVSWYQQALGQGPQFIFQYYEEEERQRGNFPDRFSGHQFPNYSSELNVNALLLGDSALYLCASSLEYRYEQYFGPGTRLTVT.

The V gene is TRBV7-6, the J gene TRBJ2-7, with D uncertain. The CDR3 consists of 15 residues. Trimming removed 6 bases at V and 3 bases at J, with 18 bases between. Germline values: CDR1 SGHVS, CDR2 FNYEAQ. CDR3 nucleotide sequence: TGTGCCAGCAGTTCAGAGGCGGCCCCCGGCTACGAGCAGTACGTC. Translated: CASSSEAAPGYEQYV.

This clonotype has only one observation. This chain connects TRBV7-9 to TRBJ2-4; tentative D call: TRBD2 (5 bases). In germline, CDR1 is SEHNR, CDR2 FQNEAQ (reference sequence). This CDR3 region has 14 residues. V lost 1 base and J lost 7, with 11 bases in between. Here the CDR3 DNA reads TGTGCCAGCAGCTTAGGGGAGTTGGGGAACATTCAGTACTTC. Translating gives CASSLGELGNIQYF.

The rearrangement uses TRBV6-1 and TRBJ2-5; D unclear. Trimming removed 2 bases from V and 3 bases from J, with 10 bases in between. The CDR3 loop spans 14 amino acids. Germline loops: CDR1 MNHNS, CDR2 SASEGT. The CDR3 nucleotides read TGTGCCAGCAGTGAATATACAGTCAAAGAGACCCAGTACTTC. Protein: CASSEYTVKETQYF.

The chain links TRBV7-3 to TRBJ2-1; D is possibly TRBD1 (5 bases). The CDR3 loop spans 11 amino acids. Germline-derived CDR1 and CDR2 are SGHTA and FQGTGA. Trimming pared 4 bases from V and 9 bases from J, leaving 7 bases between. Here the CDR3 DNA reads TGTGCCAGCAGCTATGACAGTGAGCAGTTCTTC. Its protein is CASSYDSEQFF.

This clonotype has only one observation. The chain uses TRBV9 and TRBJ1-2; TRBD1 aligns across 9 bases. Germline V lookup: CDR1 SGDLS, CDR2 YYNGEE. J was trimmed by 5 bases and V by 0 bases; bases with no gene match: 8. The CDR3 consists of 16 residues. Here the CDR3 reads CASSVDRDRAEYGYTF. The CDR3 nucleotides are TGTGCCAGCAGCGTAGACCGGGACAGGGCCGAGTATGGCTACACCTTC.

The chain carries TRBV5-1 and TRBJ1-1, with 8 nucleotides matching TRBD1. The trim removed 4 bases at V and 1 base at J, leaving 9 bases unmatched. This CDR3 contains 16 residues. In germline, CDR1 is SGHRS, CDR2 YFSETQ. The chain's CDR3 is CASSGRGRVRNTEAFF. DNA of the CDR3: TGCGCCAGCAGCGGCAGGGGGCGAGTAAGGAACACTGAAGCTTTCTTT.

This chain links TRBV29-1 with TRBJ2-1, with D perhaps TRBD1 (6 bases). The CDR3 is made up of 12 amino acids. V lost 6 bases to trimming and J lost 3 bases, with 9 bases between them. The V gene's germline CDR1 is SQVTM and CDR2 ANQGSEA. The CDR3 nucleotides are TGCAGCGTAAAGGGACACTACAATGAGCAGTTCTTC. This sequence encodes CSVKGHYNEQFF.

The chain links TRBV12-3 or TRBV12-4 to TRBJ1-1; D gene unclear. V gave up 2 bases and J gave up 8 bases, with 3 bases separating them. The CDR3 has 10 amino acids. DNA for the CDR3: TGTGCCAGCAGTTTACAAGAAGCTTTCTTT. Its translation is CASSLQEAFF.

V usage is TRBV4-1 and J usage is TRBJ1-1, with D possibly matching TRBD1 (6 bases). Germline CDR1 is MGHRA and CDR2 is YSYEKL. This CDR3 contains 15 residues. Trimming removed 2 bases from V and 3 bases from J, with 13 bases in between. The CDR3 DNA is TGCGCCAGCAGCCAAAGTGGGGGCACCCACACTGAAGCTTTCTTT. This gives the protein CASSQSGGTHTEAFF.

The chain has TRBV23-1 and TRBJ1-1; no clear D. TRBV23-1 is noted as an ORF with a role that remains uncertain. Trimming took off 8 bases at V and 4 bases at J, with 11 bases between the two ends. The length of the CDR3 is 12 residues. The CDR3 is CASPPRSTEAFF. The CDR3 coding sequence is TGCGCCAGCCCCCCGAGGAGCACTGAAGCTTTCTTT.